This T cell receptor beta chain is from a study of blood T cell repertoires in COVID-19. About the study: The samples span acute and convalescent COVID-19 from the United States, Italy and Spain. T cells, B-cell-depleted T cells, or PBMCs provided the cDNA or gDNA that served as material.

Authors' processing steps: Estimation of nucleated cell counts was performed using reference gene primer amplification. Here immunoSEQ multiplex PCR was the method, and the copy in TCRdb shows in-frame clones only, minus some. V, J and clone size are those of that table, while D and trimming were read from the DNA. In the table there are under 150,000 clones, approximately 81% of which are singletons. Trimming removed 3 bases from V and 6 bases from J; junction bases left unmatched: 4. Germline assignment: CDR1 LGHDT and CDR2 YNNKEL (reference sequence). This CDR3 comprises 14 residues. The chain joins TRBV3-1 (or the pseudogene TRBV3-2) to TRBJ2-4, with TRBD2 identical over 8 bases. This TCR derives from a man aged 45-60 years with acute or convalescent COVID-19. Sequencing input: peripheral blood. The CDR3 DNA sequence: TGTGCCAGCAGCCACGGGGGGGCCGGAAACATTCAGTACTTC. Residues: CASSHGGAGNIQYF.